This T cell receptor (beta chain) was documented in a study of blood T cell repertoires in COVID-19. About the study: Sites across the United States, Italy and Spain contributed samples from acute and convalescent COVID-19. PBMCs, B-cell-depleted T cells, or T cells were the source of the cDNA or gDNA that made up the material.

The CDR3 loop spans 14 amino acids. Trimming left V 1 base short and J 1 base short, with 7 bases between. Germline CDR1 SGHVS, CDR2 FQNEAQ. Categorization into cohorts depended on clinical history that participants reported. In the original processing: Amplification from reference gene primers served as the basis for estimated nucleated cell counts. The assay was immunoSEQ multiplex PCR, and TCRdb's table has in-frame clones only and misses some. V, J and clone size reflect that table, while D and trimming were determined from the DNA. This table has 250,000 to 350,000 clones, about 92% appearing once. This clone was counted once.

The clonotype comes from a woman in her 30s who had recovered from COVID-19. The V and J genes are TRBV7-8 and TRBJ1-1, with D possibly matching TRBD1 (5 bases). Sequences were obtained from PBMCs or T cells enriched from blood (not recorded which). The CDR3 DNA reads TGTGCCAGCAGCTTAGTTAGGGGGAACACTGAAGCTTTCTTT. It translates to CASSLVRGNTEAFF.